This TCR beta chain was retrieved from a study of preoperative IRX-2 immunotherapy in early breast cancer. Documented treatment: preoperative locoregional IRX-2 cytokine immunotherapy. Preoperative locoregional IRX-2 cytokine immunotherapy was tested in the phase Ib source study. TCRdb's copy holds only in-frame clones and misses some; the assay was immunoSEQ multiplex PCR. The sample includes about 11,000 clones, around 80% of them seen just once. The length of the CDR3 is 18 residues. V was clipped by 4 bases and J by 4 bases; unmatched bases: 17. Germline CDR1 SSHAT, CDR2 FNYEAQ (reference sequence).

The sample consisted of lymph node tissue, taken before IRX-2 immunotherapy. The chain employs TRBV7-7 and TRBJ2-5, with 8 bases that match TRBD2. The TCR sequence derives from a human donor with breast cancer. The CDR3 here is CASSSKQSKRGTGETQYF. CDR3 sequence (DNA): TGTGCCAGCAGCTCAAAGCAATCGAAGCGGGGGACCGGAGAGACCCAGTACTTC. Filled out from reference TRBV7-7 and TRBJ2-5, the complete variable domain reads GAGVSQSPRYKVTKRGQDVTLRCDPISSHATLYWYQQALGQGPEFLTYFNYEAQPDKSGLPSDRFSAERPEGSISTLTIQRTEQRDSAMYRCASSSKQSKRGTGETQYFGPGTRLLVL.